A single sample gave rise to the 22 T cell receptor beta chains below, sequenced in a study of T cell responses to AZD1222 COVID-19 vaccine. Sequencing was performed with immunoSEQ multiplex PCR; in TCRdb, only in-frame clones are kept and a portion is missing. The sample consists of over 75,000 clones, about nine tenths of them appearing once. Material: peripheral blood, obtained on day 0 of AZD1222 vaccination. The receptors stem from an adult in good health.

The chain uses TRBV28 and TRBJ1-3, with 8 positions matching TRBD1. This CDR3 has 13 amino acids. The germline CDR1 and CDR2 sequences are MDHEN and SYDVKM. The V and J ends lost 10 bases and 8 bases, in that order; junction bases with no gene match: 10. The CDR3 nucleotides are TGTGCCACCAGCCGGACAGGGAGGTACACCATATATTTT. This encodes CATSRTGRYTIYF.

This clone was seen only once. The J gene is TRBJ2-1, the V gene TRBV3-1 (or the pseudogene TRBV3-2); 12 positions match TRBD2. Germline V gene data show CDR1 as LGHDT and CDR2 as YNNKEL (reference sequence). The CDR3 has 17 residues. The ends lost 3 bases at V and 7 bases at J; junction bases unmatched: 10. The CDR3: CASSHRLAGASRNEQFF. The CDR3 nucleotides read TGTGCCAGCAGCCATCGACTAGCGGGAGCCTCAAGGAATGAGCAGTTCTTC.

V is TRBV28 and J is TRBJ1-6; possibly TRBD1 for D (5 bases). The germline CDR1 and CDR2 sequences are MDHEN and SYDVKM. V shed 10 bases and J shed 8 bases, with 18 bases lying between them. This CDR3 comprises 14 residues. The CDR3 here is CAIQGRRLYSPLHF. CDR3 bases: TGTGCCATTCAGGGACGGCGCCTCTATTCACCCCTCCACTTT.

Turning to this clone: The sample has other DNA sequences that encode this CDR3 too. This chain connects TRBV27 to TRBJ1-6; D not resolved. The germline V gene has CDR1 MNHEY and CDR2 SMNVEV (reference sequence). CDR3 length: 17 residues. V shed 4 bases and J shed 0 bases, with 13 bases lying between them. CDR3 nucleotides: TGTGCCAGCAGTTCCGGAAGCTCCAGCTCCTATAATTCACCCCTCCACTTT. Protein sequence: CASSSGSSSSYNSPLHF.

V is TRBV18 and J is TRBJ2-1; D perhaps matches TRBD2 (6 bases). This CDR3 region has 13 residues. Germline CDR1 and CDR2: KGHSH and LQKENI. V was shortened by 3 bases and J by 5 bases, with 8 bases between the two germline ends. This CDR3 reads CASSPGLNNEQFF. The DNA of the CDR3 is TGTGCCAGCTCACCGGGACTGAACAATGAGCAGTTCTTC.

The chain links TRBV28 to TRBJ1-3; tentatively, D is TRBD1 (5 bases). Per germline, CDR1 MDHEN and CDR2 SYDVKM. Trimming took 4 bases from V and 0 from J, leaving 13 bases between them. CDR3 length equals 16 residues. CDR3 coding DNA: TGTGCCAGCAGTTGGGACTCTGGGGACTCTGGAAACACCATATATTTT. Protein: CASSWDSGDSGNTIYF.

The chain recombines TRBV5-1 with TRBJ2-2; 7 nucleotides agree with TRBD1. The CDR3 extends over 17 amino acids. The J segment lost 0 bases and the V segment lost 6 bases, leaving 11 bases of the junction unmatched. Germline values: CDR1 SGHRS, CDR2 YFSETQ. CDR3 residues: CASMSNPGGANTGELFF. The CDR3 bases are TGCGCCAGCATGAGCAACCCAGGGGGAGCGAACACCGGGGAGCTGTTTTTT.

This clone occurred once. The chain links TRBV28 to TRBJ1-2; perhaps TRBD1 as D (5 bases). The length of the CDR3 is 13 residues. Germline values: CDR1 MDHEN, CDR2 SYDVKM. Trimming left V 3 bases short and J 5 bases short, with 10 bases between. In DNA form, the CDR3 reads TGTGCCAGCAGTTTCGCGGAGGGGTATGGCTACACCTTC. The encoded protein is CASSFAEGYGYTF.

The genes are TRBV7-9 and TRBJ1-2; no firm D call. The CDR3 runs 12 residues. CDR1 is SEHNR and CDR2 is FQNEAQ in the germline V gene (reference sequence). The CDR3, as DNA: TGTACCACTGGGTTTTCTAACTATGGCTACACCTTC. This translates into CTTGFSNYGYTF.

The gene calls are TRBV29-1 and TRBJ2-1, with D unresolved. The CDR3 is 15 residues long. The V end was cut by 0 bases, the J end by 10 bases, with 19 bases between. Germline V gene sequence: CDR1 SQVTM, CDR2 ANQGSEA. The CDR3 DNA reads as TGCAGCGTTGAAGATTCGTCACTGGAATTTTGGGAGCAGTTCTTC. Its protein is CSVEDSSLEFWEQFF.

This clone was counted a single time. This chain connects TRBV3-1 (or the pseudogene TRBV3-2) to TRBJ1-2; TRBD1 matches 8 bases. Germline CDR1 is LGHDT and CDR2 is YNNKEL (reference sequence). V was pared by 4 bases and J by 5 bases, with 12 bases of the junction left unmatched. The CDR3 contains 16 residues. The CDR3 DNA reads as TGTGCCAGCAGCCCCTGGGGGACAGGAGATGGGTATGGCTACACCTTC. Protein: CASSPWGTGDGYGYTF.

This chain joins TRBV30 and TRBJ1-1; perhaps TRBD1 as D (5 bases). This CDR3 is 12 amino acids long. V was shortened by 3 bases and J by 2 bases, with 7 bases between the two germline ends. Germline V CDR1 and CDR2: GTSNPN, SVGIG (reference sequence). CDR3 sequence (DNA): TGTGCCTGGAGCAGGGCAAACACTGAAGCTTTCTTT. Translated: CAWSRANTEAFF.

The table lists this clone with a count of one. The V gene is TRBV19, the J gene TRBJ1-2, with 8 bases that match TRBD1. The CDR3 runs to 15 residues. Germline-derived CDR1 and CDR2 are LNHDA and SQIVND (reference sequence). V was clipped by 7 bases and J by 3 bases; unmatched bases: 10. CDR3 region: CASTLGTGQDYGYTF. The CDR3 DNA sequence: TGTGCCAGTACGTTAGGGACAGGCCAGGACTATGGCTACACCTTC.

V and J are TRBV6-6 and TRBJ1-1, with D maybe TRBD1 (5 bases). Trimming removed 8 bases from V and 4 bases from J, with 17 bases in between. CDR1 is MNHNY and CDR2 is SVGAGI in the germline V gene (reference sequence). This CDR3 comprises 14 residues. The CDR3 coding sequence is TGTGCCAGCTCACAGGCCGGGGGGAGCACTGAAGCTTTCTTT. Its translation is CASSQAGGSTEAFF.

The V and J genes are TRBV4-2 and TRBJ2-7; D gene unclear. V lost 4 bases to trimming and J lost 6 bases, with 13 bases between them. The CDR3 loop spans 13 amino acids. Germline assignment: CDR1 LGHNA and CDR2 YNFKEQ. CDR3 DNA sequence: TGTGCCAGCAGCCCTACCCGCTCCGGCGAGCAGTACTTC. Encoded protein: CASSPTRSGEQYF.

This clone turned up a few times. The CDR3 protein is CASSLWTGGTDTQYF. The CDR3 nucleotides read TGTGCCAGCAGCTTGTGGACAGGGGGCACAGATACGCAGTATTTT. The chain combines TRBV5-4 with TRBJ2-3; 9 bases map to TRBD1. The V gene end was trimmed by 1 base and the J gene end by 1 base; junction bases not matched to a gene: 1. CDR3 size: 15 residues. The germline V gene encodes CDR1 SGHNT and CDR2 YYREEE (reference sequence).

The chain has TRBV11-2 and TRBJ2-1; D remains unclear. This CDR3 region has 19 residues. V was clipped by 1 base and J by 0 bases, with 19 bases between them. CDR1 and CDR2 (germline): SGHAT, FQNNGV. In DNA, the CDR3 is TGTGCCAGCAGCTTAGTATTCTCTAGGGTTCCTAGCTCCTACAATGAGCAGTTCTTC. Translation gives CASSLVFSRVPSSYNEQFF.

This chain joins TRBV5-1 and TRBJ2-1; TRBD2 agrees at 9 bases. The CDR3 has 16 amino acids. V lost 4 bases to trimming and J lost 4 bases; unmatched junction nucleotides: 9. Germline CDR1 SGHRS, CDR2 YFSETQ. This CDR3 is CASSEGDSGGYNEQFF. The CDR3 DNA reads as TGCGCCAGCAGCGAAGGTGATAGCGGGGGTTACAATGAGCAGTTCTTC.

J is TRBJ1-1 and V is TRBV23-1; D is undetermined. TRBV23-1 is an ORF for which the function is uncertain. V was trimmed by 0 bases and J by 0 bases, leaving 14 bases between them. The CDR3 is 17 amino acids. The CDR3 DNA reads TGCGCCAGCAGTCAATCTACCGGAGACGGACTGAACACTGAAGCTTTCTTT. Translation gives CASSQSTGDGLNTEAFF.

The count of this clone is one. J is TRBJ2-7 and V is TRBV18; 8 bases are a match to TRBD1. V gave up 8 bases and J gave up 3 bases; unmatched junction bases: 6. Germline-derived CDR1 and CDR2 are KGHSH and LQKENI. The CDR3 is 13 amino acids. The CDR3 DNA sequence: TGTGCCAGCGCAGGACAGGGTGGCTACGAGCAGTACTTC. Encoded protein: CASAGQGGYEQYF.

The chain employs TRBV5-1 and TRBJ1-2; D may be TRBD1 (6 bases). This CDR3 has 14 amino acids. The V end lost 0 bases, the J end lost 5 bases, and 11 bases lay between the germline ends. Germline assignment: CDR1 SGHRS and CDR2 YFSETQ. The CDR3 nucleotides read TGCGCCAGCAGCTTGGGCAGGGGAAATTATGGCTACACCTTC. Its translation is CASSLGRGNYGYTF.

This sequence joins TRBV4-1 and TRBJ2-1, with D perhaps given as TRBD1 or TRBD2 (5 bases each). The V gene's germline CDR1 is MGHRA and CDR2 YSYEKL. V lost 1 base, J lost 12 bases, and 19 bases lay in between. This CDR3 is 15 amino acids long. Written as DNA, the CDR3 is TGCGCCAGCAGCCAAGGGGGGACGCCCGGTGTCCGGCAGTTCTTC. Translation gives CASSQGGTPGVRQFF.